This note documents a single T cell receptor (beta chain) sequence. Its antigen target is currently unknown. No qualities accompany the bases; no much larger clone lies one base away. This record belongs to a study of CD8+CD57+ T cells in acquired aplastic anemia (dated by TCRdb to 2016 to 2018). Some background on the complete study: DNA extracted from sorted CD4+ and CD8+ cells had a mean of approximately 3.5 ug, with a range of about 0.2 to 30 ug. Healthy donor samples averaged around 9.8 million reads for CD4+ and 11.0 million for CD8+ cells. On the study overall, not on this receptor specifically: Around 30 CD8+ CDR3 sequences were found to be shared between patients and controls, but these sequences appeared to be highly expressed in patients and within the immunodominant clones of the patients. Between patients and healthy controls, no significant difference in CD8+ Simpson's diversity was found (P=0.060).

The germline V gene (reference sequence) supplies CDR1 SGHNT and CDR2 YYREEE. Cut back by 4 bases and 7 bases, the V and J ends lie 12 bases apart. The CDR3 holds 12 amino acids from the cysteine to the phenylalanine. The CDR3 DNA has 36 bases and is translated from base 1. Genomic DNA was used as template for profiling of TCR beta VDJ combinations and CDR3 sequences. An Illumina HiSeq 2000 was the platform used for TCR repertoire sequencing. The original methods were these. TRBV/TRBJ rearrangement plots, CDR3 size and DJ length profiles, and Simpson's diversity index were used to assess repertoires. The most abundant DNA sequence in the deep sequencing data was taken as the immunodominant clone. CDR3 amino acid sequences were checked for sharing between subjects and were compared against published repertoires and the VDJdb database. Using fastp at Q25 and MiXCR, TCRdb reprocessed the public reads and kept productive beta chains. Rows with a matching CDR3 protein are joined into one entry that keeps the most common DNA and genes. None of the V and J calls come from the authors' own analysis; TCRdb made them. Here the sample has 400,000 to 450,000 distinct CDR3 sequences; approximately 70% occur a single time. 3% to 4.5% of the sample belongs to the ten largest clones.

The study deep-sequenced TCR repertoires of sorted CD4+ and CD8+ blood T cells from severe aplastic anemia patients and healthy subjects. Ficoll-Paque density gradient centrifugation was used to isolate peripheral blood mononuclear cells. Before DNA was extracted, CD4+ and CD8+ T cells were sorted using either FACS or magnetic beads. The rearrangement combines TRBV5-4 with TRBJ2-7, with the D gene call left open. Sequencing was performed on sorted CD4+, CD8+, or CD8+CD57+ T cells (not recorded which) from PBMCs. The sequence derives from a human donor in good health, serving as a control. The nucleotide sequence reads as follows: TGTGCCAGCAGCATACGTTCCTTAGAGCAGTACTTC. The translation is CASSIRSLEQYF.